This T cell receptor (beta chain) is drawn from a study of hypomethylating agent response in myelodysplastic syndrome. Study summary: Roughly 6 patients responded with complete response or hematologic improvement; about five did not. Study observations and caveats: Analysis covered a small cohort of just about ten patients. No significant post-treatment change in richness, rarefaction diversity or clonality, across all patients or response groups.

No T-cell subset sorting was done; bone marrow was analyzed in bulk. Generated by immunoSEQ multiplex PCR, the TCRdb table keeps only in-frame clones and is missing some. The sample holds some 4,500 clones, approximately 87% seen once. Germline CDR1 and CDR2: MDHEN and SYDVKM. The J segment lost 8 bases and the V segment lost 5 bases, leaving 11 bases of the junction unmatched. The CDR3 consists of 14 residues. A note on this clone: No antigen is known for it.

The sequencing used bone marrow, collected before or after starting hypomethylating agent treatment for myelodysplastic syndrome (not recorded which). The chain carries TRBV28 and TRBJ1-2; 7 bases align to TRBD1. The sequence came from a human donor with myelodysplastic syndrome. CDR3 nucleotide sequence: TGTGCCAGCAGTCGACAGGGAATATCTCAGGGCTACACCTTC. Amino acid sequence: CASSRQGISQGYTF.